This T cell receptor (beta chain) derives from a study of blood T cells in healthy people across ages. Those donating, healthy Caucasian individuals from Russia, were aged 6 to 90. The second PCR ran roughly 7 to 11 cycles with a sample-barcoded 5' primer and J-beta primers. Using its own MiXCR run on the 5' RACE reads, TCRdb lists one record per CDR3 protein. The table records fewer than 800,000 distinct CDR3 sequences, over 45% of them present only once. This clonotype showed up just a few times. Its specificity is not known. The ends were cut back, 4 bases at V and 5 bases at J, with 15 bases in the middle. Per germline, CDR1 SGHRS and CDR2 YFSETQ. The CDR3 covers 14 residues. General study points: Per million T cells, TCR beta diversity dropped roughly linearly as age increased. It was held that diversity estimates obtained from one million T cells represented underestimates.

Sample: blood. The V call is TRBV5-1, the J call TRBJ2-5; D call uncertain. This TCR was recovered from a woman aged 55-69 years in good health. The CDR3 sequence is CASSQDSLVETQYF. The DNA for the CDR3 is TGCGCCAGCAGCCAAGACTCCCTAGTCGAGACCCAGTACTTC.